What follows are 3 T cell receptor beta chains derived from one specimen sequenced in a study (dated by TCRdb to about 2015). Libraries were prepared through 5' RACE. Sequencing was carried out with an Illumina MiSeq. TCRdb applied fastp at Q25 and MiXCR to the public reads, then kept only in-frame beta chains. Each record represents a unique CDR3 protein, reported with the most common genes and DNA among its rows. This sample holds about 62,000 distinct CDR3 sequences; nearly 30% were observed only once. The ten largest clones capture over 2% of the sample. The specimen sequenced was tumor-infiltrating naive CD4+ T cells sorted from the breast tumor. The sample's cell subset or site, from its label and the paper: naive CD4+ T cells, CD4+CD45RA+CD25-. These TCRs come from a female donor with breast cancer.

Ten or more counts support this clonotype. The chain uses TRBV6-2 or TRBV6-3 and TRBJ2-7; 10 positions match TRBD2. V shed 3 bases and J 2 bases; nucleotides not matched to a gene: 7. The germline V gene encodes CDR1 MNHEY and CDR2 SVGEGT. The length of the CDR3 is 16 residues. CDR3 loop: CASSYASGSQTYEQYF. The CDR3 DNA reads TGTGCCAGCAGTTATGCTAGCGGGAGCCAGACCTACGAGCAGTACTTC.

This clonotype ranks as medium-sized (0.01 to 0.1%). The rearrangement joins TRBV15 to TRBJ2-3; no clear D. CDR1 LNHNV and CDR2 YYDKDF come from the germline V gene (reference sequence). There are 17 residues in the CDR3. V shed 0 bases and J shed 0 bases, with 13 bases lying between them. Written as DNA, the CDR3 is TGTGCCACCAGCAGAGATGGGCGGAGAATTAGCACAGATACGCAGTATTTT. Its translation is CATSRDGRRISTDTQYF.

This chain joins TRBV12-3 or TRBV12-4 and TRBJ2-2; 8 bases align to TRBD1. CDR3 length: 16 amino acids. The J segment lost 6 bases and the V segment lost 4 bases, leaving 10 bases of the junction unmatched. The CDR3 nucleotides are TGTGCCAGCAGTTCTTATGCAGGGGGCGCCCCCGGGGAGCTGTTTTTT. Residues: CASSSYAGGAPGELFF.